This T cell receptor beta chain was retrieved from a study of T cells in tumors and immune-related adverse events. Of note for this clone: At the DNA level, this CDR3 is encoded by other sequences in the same sample as well.

V was clipped by 5 bases and J by 4 bases; unmatched bases: 7. In germline, CDR1 is MNHNS, CDR2 SASEGT. This CDR3 region has 15 residues. Here immunoSEQ multiplex PCR was the method, and the copy in TCRdb shows in-frame clones only, minus some. The sample shows some 2,300 clones, 80% to 90% of them seen only once. Sequencing was performed on tumor tissue, taken from a patient treated with anti-PD-1 therapy. The V call is TRBV6-1, the J call TRBJ2-7; 11 bases fit TRBD2. The receptor's source is a female donor with metastatic renal cell carcinoma. CDR3 region: CASSSAGTSGYEQYF. CDR3 in DNA: TGTGCCAGCAGTTCCGCCGGGACTAGCGGATACGAGCAGTACTTC.